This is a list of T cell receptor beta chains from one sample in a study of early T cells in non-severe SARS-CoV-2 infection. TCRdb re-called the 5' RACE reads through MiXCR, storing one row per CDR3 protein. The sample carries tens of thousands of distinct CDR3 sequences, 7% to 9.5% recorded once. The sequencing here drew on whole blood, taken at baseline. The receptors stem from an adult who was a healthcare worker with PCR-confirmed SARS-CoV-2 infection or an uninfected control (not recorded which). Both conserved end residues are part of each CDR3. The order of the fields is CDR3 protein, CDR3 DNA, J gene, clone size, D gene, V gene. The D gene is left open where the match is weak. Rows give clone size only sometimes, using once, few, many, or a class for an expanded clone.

CDR3aa: CSAQITSGSSYEQYF; CDR3nt: TGCAGTGCTCAAATCACTAGCGGGAGCTCCTACGAGCAGTACTTC; j_gene: TRBJ2-7; abundance: -; d_gene: TRBD2; v_gene: TRBV20-1
CDR3aa: CASSLKGEETQYF; CDR3nt: TGTGCCAGCAGCTTGAAGGGGGAAGAGACCCAGTACTTC; j_gene: TRBJ2-5; abundance: -; d_gene: -; v_gene: TRBV5-4
CDR3aa: CASSADSNQPQHF; CDR3nt: TGTGCCAGCAGTGCTGATAGCAATCAGCCCCAGCATTTT; j_gene: TRBJ1-5; abundance: -; d_gene: -; v_gene: TRBV2
CDR3aa: CSASSGLENTEAFF; CDR3nt: TGCAGTGCTAGTTCTGGCTTAGAGAACACTGAAGCTTTCTTT; j_gene: TRBJ1-1; abundance: few; d_gene: -; v_gene: TRBV20-1
CDR3aa: CASSEGELFF; CDR3nt: TGCGCCAGCAGTGAAGGGGAGCTGTTTTTT; j_gene: TRBJ2-2; abundance: many; d_gene: -; v_gene: TRBV10-1
CDR3aa: CASRISGTVEEKLFF; CDR3nt: TGTGCCAGTAGGATTTCCGGGACAGTAGAAGAAAAACTGTTTTTT; j_gene: TRBJ1-4; abundance: many; d_gene: TRBD1; v_gene: TRBV19
CDR3aa: CASSLDGSADYGYTF; CDR3nt: TGTGCCAGCAGCTTAGATGGGTCGGCGGACTATGGCTACACCTTC; j_gene: TRBJ1-2; abundance: many; d_gene: -; v_gene: TRBV11-2
CDR3aa: CASSLGQTSENTIYF; CDR3nt: TGTGCCAGCAGCTTAGGGCAGACCTCTGAAAACACCATATATTTT; j_gene: TRBJ1-3; abundance: -; d_gene: -; v_gene: TRBV11-2
CDR3aa: CASRRTGKTTEAFF; CDR3nt: TGTGCCAGCAGACGGACAGGGAAAACGACTGAAGCTTTCTTT; j_gene: TRBJ1-1; abundance: many; d_gene: TRBD1; v_gene: TRBV6-5
CDR3aa: CASSRTSVESQFF; CDR3nt: TGTGCCAGCAGCAGGACTAGCGTAGAATCGCAGTTCTTC; j_gene: TRBJ2-1; abundance: few; d_gene: TRBD2; v_gene: TRBV5-8
CDR3aa: CASSPWGFTGELFF; CDR3nt: TGTGCCAGCAGCCCCTGGGGATTCACCGGGGAGCTGTTTTTT; j_gene: TRBJ2-2; abundance: many; d_gene: -; v_gene: TRBV7-6
CDR3aa: CASSLGSDSQETQYF; CDR3nt: TGCGCCAGCAGCTTGGGATCTGACAGTCAAGAGACCCAGTACTTC; j_gene: TRBJ2-5; abundance: few; d_gene: -; v_gene: TRBV5-1
CDR3aa: CASMGTRNTGELFF; CDR3nt: TGTGCCAGCATGGGTACGAGGAACACCGGGGAGCTGTTTTTT; j_gene: TRBJ2-2; abundance: many; d_gene: -; v_gene: TRBV2
CDR3aa: CASSLVEQRAEQFF; CDR3nt: TGTGCCAGCAGCTTGGTGGAACAACGAGCAGAGCAGTTCTTC; j_gene: TRBJ2-1; abundance: few; d_gene: -; v_gene: TRBV5-5
CDR3aa: CASSWPSGEQFF; CDR3nt: TGTGCCAGTAGTTGGCCTAGCGGAGAGCAGTTCTTC; j_gene: TRBJ2-1; abundance: many; d_gene: TRBD2; v_gene: TRBV19
CDR3aa: CASSLSFTDTQYF; CDR3nt: TGTGCCAGCAGCTTGAGCTTCACAGATACGCAGTATTTT; j_gene: TRBJ2-3; abundance: -; d_gene: -; v_gene: TRBV5-7
CDR3aa: CASSPGLQLNEKLFF; CDR3nt: TGTGCCAGCAGCCCGGGGCTACAGCTTAATGAAAAACTGTTTTTT; j_gene: TRBJ1-4; abundance: few; d_gene: -; v_gene: TRBV4-2
CDR3aa: CAWSGAGVRNEQFF; CDR3nt: TGTGCCTGGAGTGGAGCGGGAGTGCGAAATGAGCAGTTCTTC; j_gene: TRBJ2-1; abundance: many; d_gene: TRBD2; v_gene: TRBV30
CDR3aa: CASSTTLAGGAETQYF; CDR3nt: TGTGCCAGCAGCACGACCCTAGCGGGAGGGGCAGAGACCCAGTACTTC; j_gene: TRBJ2-5; abundance: few; d_gene: TRBD2; v_gene: TRBV7-2
CDR3aa: CASSPWDGSYEQYF; CDR3nt: TGTGCCAGCTCACCTTGGGACGGCTCCTACGAGCAGTACTTC; j_gene: TRBJ2-7; abundance: few; d_gene: -; v_gene: TRBV18
CDR3aa: CASSFTSGGTDTQYF; CDR3nt: TGTGCTAGCAGCTTTACTAGCGGGGGCACAGATACGCAGTATTTT; j_gene: TRBJ2-3; abundance: -; d_gene: TRBD2; v_gene: TRBV7-7
CDR3aa: CASSPAGQETNYGYTF; CDR3nt: TGTGCCAGCAGCCCAGCGGGACAGGAAACTAACTATGGCTACACCTTC; j_gene: TRBJ1-2; abundance: few; d_gene: TRBD1; v_gene: TRBV28
CDR3aa: CSALPGTASYEQYF; CDR3nt: TGCAGTGCTCTCCCAGGGACGGCGTCCTACGAGCAGTACTTC; j_gene: TRBJ2-7; abundance: few; d_gene: -; v_gene: TRBV20-1
CDR3aa: CSASLVWSGNTDEQFF; CDR3nt: TGCAGTGCTAGTTTGGTTTGGAGCGGGAACACCGATGAGCAGTTCTTC; j_gene: TRBJ2-1; abundance: many; d_gene: TRBD2; v_gene: TRBV20-1
CDR3aa: CSAWSTEAFF; CDR3nt: TGCAGTGCTTGGAGTACTGAAGCTTTCTTT; j_gene: TRBJ1-1; abundance: few; d_gene: -; v_gene: TRBV20-1
CDR3aa: CATTSGGTTDTQYF; CDR3nt: TGTGCCACGACTAGCGGGGGAACCACAGATACGCAGTATTTT; j_gene: TRBJ2-3; abundance: -; d_gene: TRBD2; v_gene: TRBV6-2/TRBV6-3
CDR3aa: CASSLGTRGDTQYF; CDR3nt: TGTGCCAGCAGCTTAGGGACCCGAGGGGATACGCAGTATTTT; j_gene: TRBJ2-3; abundance: -; d_gene: -; v_gene: TRBV7-9
CDR3aa: CASSFGGQETQYF; CDR3nt: TGTGCTAGCAGCTTCGGCGGTCAAGAGACCCAGTACTTC; j_gene: TRBJ2-5; abundance: -; d_gene: -; v_gene: TRBV7-7
CDR3aa: CASSLTGLTGELFF; CDR3nt: TGTGCCAGCAGCTTAACAGGACTCACCGGGGAGCTGTTTTTT; j_gene: TRBJ2-2; abundance: once; d_gene: -; v_gene: TRBV7-3
CDR3aa: CAGEASGLSSYNEQFF; CDR3nt: TGTGCCGGGGAGGCTAGCGGTTTGAGCTCCTACAATGAGCAGTTCTTC; j_gene: TRBJ2-1; abundance: -; d_gene: TRBD2; v_gene: TRBV7-9
CDR3aa: CASSQVLGGSTEAFF; CDR3nt: TGCGCCAGCAGCCAAGTCCTAGGGGGTAGCACTGAAGCTTTCTTT; j_gene: TRBJ1-1; abundance: -; d_gene: -; v_gene: TRBV4-3
CDR3aa: CASSPLGGGNTGELFF; CDR3nt: TGTGCCAGCAGTCCCCTAGGGGGAGGGAACACCGGGGAGCTGTTTTTT; j_gene: TRBJ2-2; abundance: -; d_gene: -; v_gene: TRBV6-2/TRBV6-3
CDR3aa: CSARQGVRYNEQFF; CDR3nt: TGCAGTGCTAGGCAGGGGGTCCGTTACAATGAGCAGTTCTTC; j_gene: TRBJ2-1; abundance: -; d_gene: TRBD1; v_gene: TRBV20-1
CDR3aa: CASSFGLAGSQETQYF; CDR3nt: TGTGCCAGCAGCTTCGGACTAGCGGGATCCCAAGAGACCCAGTACTTC; j_gene: TRBJ2-5; abundance: few; d_gene: TRBD2; v_gene: TRBV5-4
CDR3aa: CATGLADAFDEQFF; CDR3nt: TGTGCCACCGGACTAGCGGACGCCTTCGATGAGCAGTTCTTC; j_gene: TRBJ2-1; abundance: -; d_gene: TRBD2; v_gene: TRBV10-3
CDR3aa: CSVTRGGMNTEAFF; CDR3nt: TGCAGCGTTACCAGGGGCGGAATGAACACTGAAGCTTTCTTT; j_gene: TRBJ1-1; abundance: many; d_gene: -; v_gene: TRBV29-1